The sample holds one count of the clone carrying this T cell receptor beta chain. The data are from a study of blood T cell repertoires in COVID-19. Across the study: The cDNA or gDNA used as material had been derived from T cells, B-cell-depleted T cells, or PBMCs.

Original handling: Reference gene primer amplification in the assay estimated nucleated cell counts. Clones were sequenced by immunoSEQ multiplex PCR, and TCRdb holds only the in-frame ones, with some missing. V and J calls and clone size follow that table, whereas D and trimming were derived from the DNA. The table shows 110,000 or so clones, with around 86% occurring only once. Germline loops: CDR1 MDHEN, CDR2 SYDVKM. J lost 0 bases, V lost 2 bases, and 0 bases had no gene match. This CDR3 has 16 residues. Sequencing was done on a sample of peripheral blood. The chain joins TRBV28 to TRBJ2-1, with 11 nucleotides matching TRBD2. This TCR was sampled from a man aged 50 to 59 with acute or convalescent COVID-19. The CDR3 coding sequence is TGTGCCAGCAGTTTAACTAGCGGGGGCTCCTACAATGAGCAGTTCTTC. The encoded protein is CASSLTSGGSYNEQFF.